This T cell receptor beta chain comes out of a study of siplizumab effects on memory and regulatory T cells. About this clone: Its target is unknown.

Using immunoSEQ multiplex PCR, the repertoire was profiled, and TCRdb retains in-frame clones only, with some absent. The repertoire consists of tens of thousands of clones, with approximately 88% occurring once and the leading ten covering less than 2%. This CDR3 contains 16 residues. Germline assignment: CDR1 SGHDN and CDR2 FVKESK. J was trimmed by 1 base and V by 1 base; bases with no gene match: 4. Study-wide results and caveats: Naive T cells looked more diverse than memory cells and looked like major alloresponse contributors. Alloreactive sequences from unstimulated CD4+ memory cells fell significantly with siplizumab. In controls, 25% to 30% of mappable alloreactive CD4+ clones were Treg-derived on average, versus roughly 63% with siplizumab. Researchers could map only a minor fraction of alloreactive clones to unstimulated subsets.

The V call is TRBV14, the J call TRBJ2-3, with TRBD1 identical over 8 bases. The sample consisted of Tregs sorted from blood. The clonotype comes from a human donor in good health. CDR3 protein: CASSQGPGQGTDTQYF. The CDR3 DNA follows: TGTGCCAGCAGCCAAGGTCCGGGACAGGGCACAGATACGCAGTATTTT.